This TCR beta chain was sequenced for a study of T cells after yellow fever vaccination. TCRdb independently ran MiXCR on the 5' RACE reads; one entry per CDR3 protein. The repertoire has 20,000 to 30,000 distinct CDR3 sequences, roughly 4.5% of them found once; the top ten carry approximately 38%. This clonotype was observed at least ten times. The sequenced sample was PBMCs, either bulk or a sorted T-cell subset (CD4+, CD8+, memory, or dextramer-sorted; not recorded which), obtained on the day of the yellow fever booster vaccination. The receptor comes from a man between 18 and 35 years old who received the YFV17D yellow fever vaccine.

The CDR3 DNA follows: TGTGCCAGCAGTGACGGATCTGGGGCCAACGTCCTGACTTTC. It codes for CASSDGSGANVLTF. V gene TRBV6-4 combines with J gene TRBJ2-6; D unclear. The CDR3 loop spans 14 amino acids. Germline V CDR1 and CDR2: MRHNA, SNTAGT. Trimming stripped 2 bases from V and 1 base from J, with 3 bases between.